This T cell receptor (beta chain) was captured in a study of blood T cell repertoires in COVID-19. Study as a whole: Sites across the United States, Italy and Spain contributed samples from acute and convalescent COVID-19.

V shed 4 bases, J shed 4 bases, and the junction held 3 bases outside the gene matches. Germline lookup yields CDR1 KGHDR and CDR2 SFDVKD. The CDR3 length is 15 residues. Under the authors' procedure: Amplified reference gene primers provided the basis for estimating nucleated cell counts. This table comes from immunoSEQ multiplex PCR, and its TCRdb copy is limited to in-frame clones, with some not included. That table furnishes V, J and clone size, whereas the DNA furnished D and trimming. The data contain roughly 130,000 clones, roughly 80% of them seen just once; the ten biggest clones take up approximately 12%.

This clonotype originated in a woman in her 30s who had recovered from COVID-19. The chain combines TRBV24-1 with TRBJ2-5, with 12 bases matching TRBD2. The material sequenced was peripheral blood. The CDR3 loop is CATSEASGGAETQYF. The CDR3 region has the DNA TGTGCCACCAGTGAGGCTAGCGGGGGGGCAGAGACCCAGTACTTC.